This T cell receptor (beta chain) was sequenced for a study of human T cells and chemical hapten exposure. Study details: Patients' scalps got diphenylcyclopropenone weekly throughout the roughly 25-week study.

Time point reported: patch test 1, 2 weeks after DPC sensitization. Sample treatment: therapeutic diphenylcyclopropenone sensitization with weekly scalp DPC. Sequencing started from total RNA isolated from unfractionated whole blood. With 4 bases removed from V and 4 bases from J, the gap between germline ends came to 17 bases. CDR3 length: 14 amino acids. Germline V CDR1 and CDR2: DFQATT, SNEGSKA (reference sequence). Single cDNA molecules in the library carried unique molecular identifiers attached during preparation. TCRdb independently ran MiXCR on the RACE reads; one entry per CDR3 protein. The table lists approximately 90,000 distinct CDR3 sequences, under 15% of them singletons.

The TCR comes from a woman between 40 and 50 years old with alopecia areata. Some clones in this sample may be carry-over from other donors' samples. Sequencing was performed on whole blood, taken in connection with sensitization to the hapten diphenylcyclopropenone (DPC). This chain joins TRBV20-1 and TRBJ2-7; perhaps TRBD1 as D (6 bases). The CDR3 region is CSAIRTVEPYEQYF. CDR3 in DNA: TGCAGTGCTATCAGGACAGTCGAACCGTACGAGCAGTACTTC.